Presented here are 9 T cell receptor beta chains from one specimen sequenced in a study of identifying expanded T cells in peripheral blood. Clones were sequenced by immunoSEQ multiplex PCR, and TCRdb holds only the in-frame ones, with some missing. This sample has about 110,000 clones, with around 88% found just once. The sequenced sample consisted of blood. These receptors were obtained from a person between 18 and 75 years old in good health.

The rearrangement joins TRBV9 to TRBJ1-2; the D is unclear. The germline V gene encodes CDR1 SGDLS and CDR2 YYNGEE. The CDR3 has 16 amino acids. Trimming left V 0 bases short and J 0 bases short, with 12 bases between. The CDR3 sequence: CASSVGFPYANYGYTF. The CDR3 DNA follows: TGTGCCAGCAGCGTAGGATTCCCCTACGCTAACTATGGCTACACCTTC.

The V call is TRBV2, the J call TRBJ1-5; D is perhaps TRBD1 (5 bases). CDR1 is SNHLY and CDR2 is FYNNEI in the germline V gene. The CDR3 is 14 amino acids. Trimming removed 6 bases from V and 7 bases from J, with 16 bases in between. The CDR3 sequence: CASRDDRPGQPQHF. The CDR3 region has the DNA TGTGCCAGCAGGGACGATAGGCCAGGGCAGCCCCAGCATTTT.

This chain uses TRBV9 with TRBJ2-3; D is tentatively TRBD1 or TRBD2 (6 bases each). V dropped 4 bases and J dropped 6 bases, with 18 bases sitting between them. The CDR3 covers 15 residues. From germline, CDR1 is SGDLS and CDR2 YYNGEE. CDR3 nucleotide sequence: TGTGCCAGCAGCCCGTCGGGGGCCCTCCTCGATACGCAGTATTTT. It is translated as CASSPSGALLDTQYF.

V and J are TRBV4-1 and TRBJ2-6; D not resolved. V gave up 4 bases and J gave up 3 bases, with 10 bases separating them. Germline assignment: CDR1 MGHRA and CDR2 YSYEKL. The length of the CDR3 is 15 residues. CDR3 loop: CASSRPLGGANVLTF. The CDR3 region has the DNA TGCGCCAGCAGCCGACCCCTGGGTGGGGCCAACGTCCTGACTTTC.

This chain connects TRBV30 to TRBJ2-3, with a possible D match to TRBD1 (5 bases). The V end lost 2 bases, the J end lost 4 bases, and 10 bases lay between the germline ends. Looked up from germline, CDR1 is GTSNPN and CDR2 is SVGIG (reference sequence). The CDR3 sequence is 13 residues long. The CDR3 is CAWSFRGADTQYF. CDR3 bases: TGTGCCTGGAGTTTTAGGGGTGCAGATACGCAGTATTTT.

The J gene is TRBJ1-6, the V gene TRBV7-6; D remains ambiguous. Germline values: CDR1 SGHVS, CDR2 FNYEAQ. The V end was cut by 6 bases, the J end by 0 bases, with 3 bases between. CDR3 size: 13 residues. In DNA, the CDR3 is TGTGCCAGCAGGAGCTCCTATAATTCACCCCTCCACTTT. Translated, it gives CASRSSYNSPLHF.

J is TRBJ2-3 and V is TRBV13; 15 bases match TRBD2. V was clipped by 4 bases and J by 3 bases; unmatched bases: 14. Germline V lookup: CDR1 PRHDT, CDR2 FYEKMQ (reference sequence). The CDR3 length is 20 residues. The CDR3 here is CASSSGLAGGPGKQTDTQYF. DNA for the CDR3: TGTGCCAGCAGCTCCGGACTAGCGGGGGGGCCGGGGAAGCAAACAGATACGCAGTATTTT.

This chain joins TRBV6-6 and TRBJ2-7, with D possibly TRBD1 on 6 matching bases. This CDR3 is 15 amino acids long. V was trimmed by 7 bases and J by 3 bases, leaving 19 bases between them. Germline assignment: CDR1 MNHNY and CDR2 SVGAGI (reference sequence). CDR3 sequence: CASTKGRGLSYEQYF. The CDR3 DNA reads TGTGCCAGCACCAAAGGCAGGGGTTTAAGCTACGAGCAGTACTTC.

The rearrangement uses TRBV4-1 and TRBJ2-5; 11 bases are a match to TRBD2. Germline loops: CDR1 MGHRA, CDR2 YSYEKL. The CDR3 is 18 residues long. Trimming took 3 bases from V and 4 from J; bases not matched to a gene: 13. The CDR3 loop is CASSHTLQNSGGAETQYF. CDR3 nucleotides: TGCGCCAGCAGCCACACACTACAAAATAGCGGGGGGGCAGAGACCCAGTACTTC.